This note documents a single TCR beta chain sequence. With 3 bases clipped from V and 8 bases from J, the junction kept 18 bases outside the gene matches. Germline V CDR1 and CDR2: MNHEY, SMNVEV (reference sequence). The CDR3 is 17 amino acids. The data were produced by immunoSEQ multiplex PCR, yet TCRdb's version contains in-frame clones alone and is incomplete. The repertoire includes 700,000 or so clones, 80% to 90% of them detected once, and over 0.008% sits in the top ten. This sample was taken from a study of shared T cell receptors in the human thymus. The sample was also linked to a second study, of human thymus T cells. From that second work: The thymus was resected at corrective cardiac surgery. It looked as if thymic and blood repertoires used V and J genes in a biased way. Thymic repertoires overlap heavily among unrelated individuals, related research has reported.

The source of this sequence is a girl in the first two years of life with a congenital heart defect. V gene TRBV27 combines with J gene TRBJ1-2, with TRBD1 identical over 7 bases. Sequencing used thymocytes. CDR3 DNA sequence: TGTGCCAGCAGTTTGTCAAGGGACAGTCGGAAGCAATTGGGCTACACCTTC. This codes for CASSLSRDSRKQLGYTF.